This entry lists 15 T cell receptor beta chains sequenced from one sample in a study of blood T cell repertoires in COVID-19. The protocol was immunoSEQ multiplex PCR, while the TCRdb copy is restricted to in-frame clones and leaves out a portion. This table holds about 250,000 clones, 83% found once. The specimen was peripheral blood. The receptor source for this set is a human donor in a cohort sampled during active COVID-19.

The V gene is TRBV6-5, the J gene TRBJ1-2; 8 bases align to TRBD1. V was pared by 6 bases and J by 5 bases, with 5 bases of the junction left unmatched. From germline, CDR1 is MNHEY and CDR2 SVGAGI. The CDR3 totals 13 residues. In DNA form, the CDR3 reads TGTGCCAGCAGCACGGACAGGGATTATGGCTACACCTTC. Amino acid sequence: CASSTDRDYGYTF.

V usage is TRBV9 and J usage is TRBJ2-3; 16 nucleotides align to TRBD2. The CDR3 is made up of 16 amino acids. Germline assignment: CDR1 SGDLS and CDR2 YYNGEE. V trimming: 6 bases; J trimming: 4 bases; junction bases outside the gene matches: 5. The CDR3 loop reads CASIPGTSGGADTQYF. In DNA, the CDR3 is TGTGCCAGCATCCCTGGGACTAGCGGGGGGGCAGATACGCAGTATTTT.

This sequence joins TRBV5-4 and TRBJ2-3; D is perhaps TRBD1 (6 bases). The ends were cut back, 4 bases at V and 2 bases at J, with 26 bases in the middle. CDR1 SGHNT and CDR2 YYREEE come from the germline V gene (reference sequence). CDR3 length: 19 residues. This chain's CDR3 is CASSIGTLRGTGNTDTQYF. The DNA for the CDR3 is TGTGCCAGCAGCATAGGGACCCTAAGGGGGACGGGGAACACAGATACGCAGTATTTT.

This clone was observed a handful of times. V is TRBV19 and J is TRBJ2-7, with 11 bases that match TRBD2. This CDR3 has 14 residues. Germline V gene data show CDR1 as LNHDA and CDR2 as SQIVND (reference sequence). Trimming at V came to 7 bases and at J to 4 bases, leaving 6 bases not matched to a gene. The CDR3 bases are TGTGCCAGTAAAACTAGCGGGAGAGCTTACGAGCAGTACTTC. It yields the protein CASKTSGRAYEQYF.

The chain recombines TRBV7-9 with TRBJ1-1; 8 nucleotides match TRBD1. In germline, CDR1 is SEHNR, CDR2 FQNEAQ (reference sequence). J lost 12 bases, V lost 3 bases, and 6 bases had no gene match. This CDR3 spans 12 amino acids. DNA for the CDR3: TGTGCCAGCAGCTTCCTCGGACAGGGTTCTTTCTTT. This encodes CASSFLGQGSFF.

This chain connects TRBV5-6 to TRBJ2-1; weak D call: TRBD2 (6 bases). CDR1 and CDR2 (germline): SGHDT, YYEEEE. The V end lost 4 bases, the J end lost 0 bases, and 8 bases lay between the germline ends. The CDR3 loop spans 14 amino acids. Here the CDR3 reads CASSPSVSYNEQFF. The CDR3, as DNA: TGTGCCAGCAGCCCTAGCGTCTCCTACAATGAGCAGTTCTTC. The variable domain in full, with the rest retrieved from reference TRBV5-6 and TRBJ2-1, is DAGVTQSPTHLIKTRGQQVTLRCSPKSGHDTVSWYQQALGQGPQFIFQYYEEEERQRGNFPDRFSGHQFPNYSSELNVNALLLGDSALYLCASSPSVSYNEQFFGPGTRLTVL.

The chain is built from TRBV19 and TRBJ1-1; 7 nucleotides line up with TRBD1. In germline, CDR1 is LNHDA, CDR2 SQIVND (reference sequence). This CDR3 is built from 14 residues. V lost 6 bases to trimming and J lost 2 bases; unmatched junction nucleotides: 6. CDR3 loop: CASRPGGQNTEAFF. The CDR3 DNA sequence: TGTGCCAGTAGGCCAGGGGGTCAAAACACTGAAGCTTTCTTT.

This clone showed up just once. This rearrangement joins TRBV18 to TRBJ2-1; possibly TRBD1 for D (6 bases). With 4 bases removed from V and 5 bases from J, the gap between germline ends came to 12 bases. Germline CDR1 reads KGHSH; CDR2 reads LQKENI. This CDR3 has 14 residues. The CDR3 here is CASSLGAGNNEQFF. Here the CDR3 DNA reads TGTGCCAGCTCACTGGGGGCCGGTAACAATGAGCAGTTCTTC.

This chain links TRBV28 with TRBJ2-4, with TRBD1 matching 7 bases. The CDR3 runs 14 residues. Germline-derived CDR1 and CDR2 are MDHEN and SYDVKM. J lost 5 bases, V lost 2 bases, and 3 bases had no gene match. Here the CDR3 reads CASSLQGGENIQYF. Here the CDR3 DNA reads TGTGCCAGCAGTTTACAAGGGGGCGAAAACATTCAGTACTTC.

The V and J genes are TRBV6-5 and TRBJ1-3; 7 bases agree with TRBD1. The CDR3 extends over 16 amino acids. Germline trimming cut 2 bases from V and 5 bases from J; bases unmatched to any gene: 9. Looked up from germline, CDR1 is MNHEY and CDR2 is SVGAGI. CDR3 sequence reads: CASSYPGQQYRNTIYF. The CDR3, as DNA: TGTGCCAGCAGTTACCCGGGACAGCAGTATAGAAACACCATATATTTT.

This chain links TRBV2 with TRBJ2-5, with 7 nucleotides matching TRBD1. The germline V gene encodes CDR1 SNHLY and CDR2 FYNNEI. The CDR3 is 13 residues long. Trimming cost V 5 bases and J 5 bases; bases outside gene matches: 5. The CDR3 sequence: CASSKGGWETQYF. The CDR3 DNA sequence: TGTGCCAGCAGTAAAGGGGGCTGGGAGACCCAGTACTTC.

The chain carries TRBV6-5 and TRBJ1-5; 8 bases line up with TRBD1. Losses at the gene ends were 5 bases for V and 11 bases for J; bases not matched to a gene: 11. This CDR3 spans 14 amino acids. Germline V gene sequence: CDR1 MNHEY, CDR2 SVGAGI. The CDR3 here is CASSPGGQWVTQHF. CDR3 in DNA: TGTGCCAGCAGTCCAGGGGGCCAGTGGGTAACCCAGCATTTT.

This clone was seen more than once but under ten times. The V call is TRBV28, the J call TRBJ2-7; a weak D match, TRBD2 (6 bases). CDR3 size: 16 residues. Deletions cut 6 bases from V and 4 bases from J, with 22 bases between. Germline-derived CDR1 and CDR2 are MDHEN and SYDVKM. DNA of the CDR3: TGTGCCAGCAGCACCTCGGGGCTAGGGAGGCCTTACGAGCAGTACTTC. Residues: CASSTSGLGRPYEQYF.

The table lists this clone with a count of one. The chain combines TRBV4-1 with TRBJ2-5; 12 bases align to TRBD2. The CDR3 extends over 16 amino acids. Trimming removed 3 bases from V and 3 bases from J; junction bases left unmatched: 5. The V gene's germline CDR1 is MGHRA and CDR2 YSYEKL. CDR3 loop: CASSQVTSGRKETQYF. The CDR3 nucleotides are TGCGCCAGCAGCCAGGTGACTAGCGGGAGAAAAGAGACCCAGTACTTC.

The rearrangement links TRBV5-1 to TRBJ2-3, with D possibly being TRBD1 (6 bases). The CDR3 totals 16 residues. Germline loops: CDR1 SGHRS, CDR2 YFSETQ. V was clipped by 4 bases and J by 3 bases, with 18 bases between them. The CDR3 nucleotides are TGCGCCAGCAGCCCATATAACAGGGCAGATACAGATACGCAGTATTTT. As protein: CASSPYNRADTDTQYF.